The 17 T cell receptor beta chains reported below all come from one sample, sequenced in a study of blood T cell repertoires in COVID-19. The repertoire was sequenced with immunoSEQ multiplex PCR; TCRdb's copy has only in-frame clones and lacks some. This table holds roughly 200,000 clones, 88% found once. The sequenced sample was peripheral blood. The receptors derive from a man in his late teens or twenties with active or convalescent COVID-19.

This clone occurred a few times. J is TRBJ1-1 and V is TRBV5-1, with D unclear. Germline CDR1 reads SGHRS; CDR2 reads YFSETQ. This CDR3 has 15 amino acids. V lost 0 bases and J lost 4, with 13 bases in between. The CDR3 sequence: CASSLGWSSGTEAFF. The CDR3 DNA sequence: TGCGCCAGCAGCTTGGGCTGGTCCTCGGGCACTGAAGCTTTCTTT.

The chain combines TRBV27 with TRBJ2-1; 9 nucleotides line up with TRBD2. The CDR3 has 15 amino acids. In germline, CDR1 is MNHEY, CDR2 SMNVEV (reference sequence). The junction had 15 bases not matched to a gene; V was cut back by 9 bases and J by 9 bases. The CDR3 spells CASSIPGLALSEQFF. In nucleotides, the CDR3 is TGTGCCAGTAGTATACCGGGACTAGCTTTGAGTGAGCAGTTCTTC.

This chain joins TRBV29-1 and TRBJ2-2; 8 nucleotides line up with TRBD2. The CDR3 loop spans 17 amino acids. The germline CDR1 and CDR2 sequences are SQVTM and ANQGSEA. V lost 1 base to trimming and J lost 6 bases; unmatched junction nucleotides: 13. DNA for the CDR3: TGCAGCGTTGAAGTGGCGAAGCGGGAGATCGGGGCCGGGGAGCTGTTTTTT. Amino acid sequence: CSVEVAKREIGAGELFF.

The V and J genes are TRBV2 and TRBJ1-1; a weak D match, TRBD1 (6 bases). The V gene lost 5 bases and the J gene lost 4 bases, with 11 bases spanning the gap. The CDR3 runs to 13 residues. Germline assignment: CDR1 SNHLY and CDR2 FYNNEI. The CDR3 spells CASSIRDTTEAFF. The CDR3 DNA reads TGTGCCAGCAGTATCCGGGACACCACTGAAGCTTTCTTT.

The rearrangement joins TRBV7-9 to TRBJ2-2, with a possible D match to TRBD1 (5 bases). The CDR3 runs 16 residues. Looked up from germline, CDR1 is SEHNR and CDR2 is FQNEAQ (reference sequence). V lost 1 base and J lost 4, with 13 bases in between. As DNA, the CDR3 is TGTGCCAGCAGCTTAGAGGGGAACTGGGGCACCGGGGAGCTGTTTTTT. Amino acid sequence: CASSLEGNWGTGELFF.

The rearrangement uses TRBV6-6 and TRBJ1-1; 10 bases map to TRBD1. Germline CDR1 reads MNHNY; CDR2 reads SVGAGI (reference sequence). The CDR3 runs to 15 residues. Trimming removed 5 bases from V and 11 bases from J; junction bases left unmatched: 14. CDR3 coding DNA: TGTGCCAGCAGTAGTATATCCGGGACAGGGGTGATGGCTTTCTTT. It is translated as CASSSISGTGVMAFF.

The gene calls are TRBV5-6 and TRBJ1-1; possible D gene TRBD1, 5 bases. Trimming left V 4 bases short and J 4 bases short, with 11 bases between. CDR1 is SGHDT and CDR2 is YYEEEE in the germline V gene. The CDR3 consists of 13 residues. The CDR3 is CASSTQGGTEAFF. The DNA for the CDR3 is TGTGCCAGCAGCACCCAGGGTGGCACTGAAGCTTTCTTT.

The J gene is TRBJ2-1, the V gene TRBV6-5; 8 bases line up with TRBD2. The J segment lost 3 bases and the V segment lost 4 bases, leaving 8 bases of the junction unmatched. CDR3 length equals 16 residues. Germline CDR1 reads MNHEY; CDR2 reads SVGAGI. The DNA for the CDR3 is TGTGCCAGCAGTTCCGAGCGGGAGTTCCTCTACAATGAGCAGTTCTTC. Translation: CASSSEREFLYNEQFF.

This clone came up a few times. V and J are TRBV5-6 and TRBJ2-7; D perhaps matches TRBD1 (6 bases). CDR1 is SGHDT, CDR2 YYEEEE, per germline. V lost 4 bases and J lost 6, with 14 bases in between. The CDR3 runs 13 residues. The CDR3 nucleotides read TGTGCCAGCAGCGGGATGGGGGCCCCCGAGCAGTACTTC. Amino acid sequence: CASSGMGAPEQYF.

J is TRBJ1-5 and V is TRBV27, with 7 positions matching TRBD1. The CDR3 spans 14 residues. Germline values: CDR1 MNHEY, CDR2 SMNVEV (reference sequence). V gave up 6 bases and J gave up 0 bases; unmatched junction bases: 2. The CDR3 is CASRTGDSNQPQHF. The CDR3 DNA reads as TGTGCCAGCAGAACAGGGGATAGCAATCAGCCCCAGCATTTT.

V is TRBV15 and J is TRBJ2-3; a weak D match, TRBD2 (5 bases). CDR3 length: 16 amino acids. Trimming removed 0 bases from V and 0 bases from J, with 10 bases in between. Looked up from germline, CDR1 is LNHNV and CDR2 is YYDKDF (reference sequence). CDR3 nucleotides: TGTGCCACCAGCAGAGAATGGGGAGCTAGCACAGATACGCAGTATTTT. The encoded protein is CATSREWGASTDTQYF.

CDR3 protein: CASSRDRVGHTEAFF. The CDR3 nucleotides read TGTGCCAGCAGTCGAGACAGGGTGGGACACACTGAAGCTTTCTTT. J is TRBJ1-1 and V is TRBV7-8; TRBD1 matches at 7 bases. The V and J ends lost 6 bases and 3 bases, in that order; junction bases with no gene match: 10. The germline V gene has CDR1 SGHVS and CDR2 FQNEAQ. The CDR3 is made up of 15 amino acids.

The rearrangement joins TRBV19 to TRBJ2-1, with 8 bases fitting TRBD1. The CDR3 covers 16 residues. J lost 0 bases, V lost 7 bases, and 8 bases had no gene match. Germline CDR1 is LNHDA and CDR2 is SQIVND (reference sequence). CDR3 sequence: CASIQTGTGSYNEQFF. The DNA of the CDR3 is TGTGCCAGTATCCAGACCGGGACAGGCTCCTACAATGAGCAGTTCTTC.

The rearrangement uses TRBV15 and TRBJ2-2, with TRBD1 matching 9 bases. The junction had 10 bases not matched to a gene; V was cut back by 0 bases and J by 5 bases. CDR1 LNHNV and CDR2 YYDKDF come from the germline V gene (reference sequence). This CDR3 region has 18 residues. In DNA, the CDR3 is TGTGCCACCAGCAGAGATAAACCGGGACAGGGAGGGACCGGGGAGCTGTTTTTT. This encodes CATSRDKPGQGGTGELFF.

Concerning this clone: Other DNA sequences from this sample encode an identical CDR3 as well. The chain couples TRBV9 to TRBJ2-2, with 7 positions matching TRBD1. CDR1 is SGDLS and CDR2 is YYNGEE in the germline V gene. With 2 bases clipped from V and 1 base from J, the junction kept 2 bases outside the gene matches. The CDR3 length is 15 residues. CDR3 sequence: CASSVGTENTGELFF. The CDR3 bases are TGTGCCAGCAGCGTCGGGACAGAGAACACCGGGGAGCTGTTTTTT.

The V call is TRBV6-2 or TRBV6-3, the J call TRBJ1-1, with D unclear. Germline CDR1 MNHEY, CDR2 SVGEGT. The CDR3 length is 19 residues. Trimming pared 0 bases from V and 1 base from J, leaving 21 bases between. CDR3 bases: TGTGCCAGCAGTTACTCGATTTGGTCACCGGGAGGAGCGAACACTGAAGCTTTCTTT. Protein product: CASSYSIWSPGGANTEAFF.

This clone was seen a single time. The chain carries TRBV2 and TRBJ1-6; no firm D call. This CDR3 region has 13 residues. The V and J ends lost 4 bases and 7 bases respectively, with 8 bases between them. CDR1 and CDR2 (germline): SNHLY, FYNNEI. CDR3 protein: CASSVLGNSPLHF. The CDR3 nucleotides are TGTGCCAGCAGTGTTCTCGGGAATTCACCCCTCCACTTT.